These 19 T cell receptor beta chains share one sample of origin, sequenced in a study of response to subunit inactivated influenza vaccine. TCRdb recomputed calls from the RT-PCR reads with MiXCR, one row per CDR3 protein. Of 150,000 to 200,000 distinct CDR3 sequences in the sample, over 9.5% are singletons; the top ten hold 25% to 35%. This sample also belongs to another study, concerning T cells expressing NK-cell markers. That study adds: In generating TCR beta cDNA, 5'RACE template switching with UMIs was used.

The sequencing here drew on CD8+ T cells sorted from PBMCs, taken 11 to 12 days after vaccination. The source of these receptors is a man aged 45-60 years who received an inactivated influenza vaccine.

The CDR3 reads CASSIGTGGPYEQYF. CDR3 nucleotide sequence: TGTGCCAGCAGCATCGGGACAGGGGGGCCCTACGAGCAGTACTTC. The rearrangement links TRBV11-2 to TRBJ2-7, with TRBD1 identical over 11 bases. The V segment lost 5 bases and the J segment 2 bases; nucleotides outside the gene matches: 5. The germline V gene has CDR1 SGHAT and CDR2 FQNNGV. The CDR3 contains 15 residues. The complete variable domain, with remaining parts taken from reference TRBV11-2 and TRBJ2-7, reads EAGVAQSPRYKIIEKRQSVAFWCNPISGHATLYWYQQILGQGPKLLIQFQNNGVVDDSQLPKDRFSAERLKGVDSTLKIQPAKLEDSAVYLCASSIGTGGPYEQYFGPGTRLTVT.

This sequence joins TRBV9 and TRBJ2-2; D is tentatively TRBD1 or TRBD2 (5 bases each). V dropped 4 bases and J dropped 5 bases, with 21 bases sitting between them. This CDR3 is built from 17 residues. Germline-derived CDR1 and CDR2 are SGDLS and YYNGEE. The DNA of the CDR3 is TGTGCCAGCAGCCCCCATGCAAAGGGGACGGGGACCGGGGAGCTGTTTTTT. Translation: CASSPHAKGTGTGELFF.

The table lists this clonotype with a few counts. The chain uses TRBV9 and TRBJ2-7; D remains unclear. This CDR3 comprises 13 residues. CDR1 and CDR2 (germline): SGDLS, YYNGEE. V was trimmed by 3 bases and J by 3 bases, leaving 10 bases between them. The CDR3 DNA follows: TGTGCCAGCAGCGAAACAGAGAGCTACGAGCAGTACTTC. As protein: CASSETESYEQYF.

The V gene is TRBV9, the J gene TRBJ1-5; D not resolved. The CDR3 contains 13 residues. Germline CDR1 is SGDLS and CDR2 is YYNGEE. V lost 3 bases to trimming and J lost 5 bases, with 9 bases between them. The CDR3 is CASSAGPDQPQHF. CDR3 DNA: TGTGCCAGCAGCGCCGGGCCCGATCAGCCCCAGCATTTT.

This clonotype has ten or more counts. The chain recombines TRBV6-5 with TRBJ1-1, with 7 nucleotides matching TRBD1. The germline gives CDR1 MNHEY, CDR2 SVGAGI. V lost 4 bases and J lost 4; bases outside the gene matches: 9. CDR3 length: 15 residues. The CDR3 coding sequence is TGTGCCAGCAGTTTCGTAAGGGGGCTGGTCACTGAAGCTTTCTTT. This encodes CASSFVRGLVTEAFF.

This clonotype was observed at least ten times. The CDR3 DNA is TGTGCCAGCAGCCAAGCCACGGCCCTCTCTGGGGCCAACGTCCTGACTTTC. Protein sequence: CASSQATALSGANVLTF. The chain couples TRBV14 to TRBJ2-6; D is unclear. CDR3 length: 17 residues. Germline assignment: CDR1 SGHDN and CDR2 FVKESK. Trimming pared 1 base from V and 0 bases from J, leaving 10 bases between.

This clonotype was detected many times. This chain joins TRBV12-3 or TRBV12-4 and TRBJ1-1, with TRBD1 matching over 10 bases. J was trimmed by 10 bases and V by 3 bases; bases with no gene match: 11. CDR3 length: 15 amino acids. The CDR3 region has the DNA TGTGCCAGCAGTTTTCCGGGACAGGGGAAAGTGGGAGCTTTCTTT. Residues: CASSFPGQGKVGAFF.

This chain connects TRBV6-2 or TRBV6-3 to TRBJ2-5; D gene uncertain. Trimming pared 0 bases from V and 4 bases from J, leaving 9 bases between. The CDR3 has 14 residues. CDR1 is MNHEY, CDR2 SVGEGT, per germline. For the CDR3, the DNA is TGTGCCAGCAGTTACTCGGCGGTACGAGAGACCCAGTACTTC. Its translation is CASSYSAVRETQYF.

The sample holds a few counts of this clonotype. This chain connects TRBV12-3 or TRBV12-4 to TRBJ1-2; D remains unclear. Trimming pared 1 base from V and 0 bases from J, leaving 9 bases between. The CDR3 has 15 amino acids. CDR3 region: CASSLETMANYGYTF. CDR3 coding DNA: TGTGCCAGCAGTTTAGAAACCATGGCTAACTATGGCTACACCTTC.

The chain couples TRBV12-5 to TRBJ2-1; D assignment may be TRBD1 or TRBD2 (5 bases each). Deletions cut 1 base from V and 13 bases from J, with 14 bases between. CDR3 length equals 13 residues. Germline V gene sequence: CDR1 LGHNT, CDR2 FRNRAP. The CDR3 spells CASGLGITGAQFF. CDR3 sequence (DNA): TGTGCTAGTGGTTTGGGTATTACCGGGGCCCAGTTCTTC.

The table lists this clonotype with a few counts. This rearrangement joins TRBV18 to TRBJ2-7; the D gene is possibly TRBD1 (5 bases). The CDR3 covers 12 residues. The V end lost 6 bases, the J end lost 6 bases, and 12 bases lay between the germline ends. CDR1 KGHSH and CDR2 LQKENI come from the germline V gene. CDR3 loop: CASSPDSGEQYF. CDR3 nucleotides: TGTGCCAGCTCCCCAGACAGTGGCGAGCAGTACTTC. Using reference TRBV18 and TRBJ2-7 for the parts outside the CDR3, the full variable domain is NAGVMQNPRHLVRRRGQEARLRCSPMKGHSHVYWYRQLPEEGLKFMVYLQKENIIDESGMPKERFSAEFPKEGPSILRIQQVVRGDSAAYFCASSPDSGEQYFGPGTRLTVT.

The chain employs TRBV20-1 and TRBJ2-2, with 7 bases matching TRBD2. V trimming: 2 bases; J trimming: 5 bases; junction bases outside the gene matches: 11. The CDR3 extends over 16 amino acids. Germline CDR1 is DFQATT and CDR2 is SNEGSKA (reference sequence). The CDR3 region is CSARPLGGSGTGELFF. The CDR3 DNA sequence: TGCAGTGCTAGACCCCTGGGGGGGAGTGGGACCGGGGAGCTGTTTTTT.

DNA for the CDR3: TGTGCCAGCAGCACCCACTTCCCCGGGTCAGATAGGAATCAGCCCCAGCATTTT. This translates into CASSTHFPGSDRNQPQHF. The gene calls are TRBV11-2 and TRBJ1-5; D unclear. The CDR3 totals 18 residues. Looked up from germline, CDR1 is SGHAT and CDR2 is FQNNGV. Trimming pared 5 bases from V and 4 bases from J, leaving 24 bases between.

A few counts support this clonotype. V gene TRBV4-2 combines with J gene TRBJ2-1; 8 bases align to TRBD2. Losses at the gene ends were 7 bases for V and 5 bases for J; bases not matched to a gene: 7. Germline assignment: CDR1 LGHNA and CDR2 YNFKEQ. The CDR3 extends over 14 amino acids. The CDR3 DNA is TGTGCCAGCAAATCGGAACTAGCGGACAATGAGCAGTTCTTC. Its translation is CASKSELADNEQFF.

There are a few counts of this clonotype. The J gene is TRBJ1-1, the V gene TRBV6-2 or TRBV6-3, with D unclear. Trimming pared 2 bases from V and 0 bases from J, leaving 7 bases between. Germline V gene data show CDR1 as MNHEY and CDR2 as SVGEGT. The CDR3 length is 14 residues. CDR3 nucleotide sequence: TGTGCCAGCAGTTACACCTTCATGAACACTGAAGCTTTCTTT. The encoded protein is CASSYTFMNTEAFF.

This clonotype was seen ten or more times. This chain joins TRBV20-1 and TRBJ2-7; 9 bases fit TRBD1. Germline CDR1 DFQATT, CDR2 SNEGSKA (reference sequence). The ends lost 0 bases at V and 6 bases at J; junction bases unmatched: 6. CDR3 length: 14 residues. The CDR3 loop reads CSARDLTGGGEQYF. The CDR3 coding sequence is TGCAGTGCTAGAGATCTTACAGGGGGCGGCGAGCAGTACTTC.

CDR3 coding DNA: TGTGCCAGCAGCGTAGCGCCCAGCGGGACGTACGAGCAGTACTTC. This gives the protein CASSVAPSGTYEQYF. The chain joins TRBV9 to TRBJ2-7, with 7 bases lining up with TRBD2. The germline V gene has CDR1 SGDLS and CDR2 YYNGEE. V lost 0 bases and J lost 4; bases outside the gene matches: 7. This CDR3 comprises 15 residues.

The chain joins TRBV7-9 to TRBJ2-2; 7 bases map to TRBD1. The CDR3 length is 15 residues. CDR1 is SEHNR and CDR2 is FQNEAQ in the germline V gene (reference sequence). J was trimmed by 5 bases and V by 3 bases; bases with no gene match: 6. In DNA, the CDR3 is TGTGCCAGCAGCTTCACAGGGGAGCCGACCGGGGAGCTGTTTTTT. Its translation is CASSFTGEPTGELFF. Full variable domain (missing parts from reference TRBV7-9 and TRBJ2-2): DTGVSQNPRHKITKRGQNVTFRCDPISEHNRLYWYRQTLGQGPEFLTYFQNEAQLEKSRLLSDRFSAERPKGSFSTLEIQRTEQGDSAMYLCASSFTGEPTGELFFGEGSRLTVL.

The V gene is TRBV11-2, the J gene TRBJ2-5, with 10 bases that match TRBD1. The CDR3 loop spans 16 amino acids. The V and J ends lost 5 bases and 5 bases, in that order; junction bases with no gene match: 11. Germline-derived CDR1 and CDR2 are SGHAT and FQNNGV. CDR3 amino acids: CASSPGVGTGVETQYF. The CDR3 coding sequence is TGTGCCAGCAGCCCGGGGGTCGGGACAGGGGTGGAGACCCAGTACTTC.